This T cell receptor beta chain comes out of a study of glioma-infiltrating T cells after dendritic cell vaccination. Study-wide background: Autologous tumor lysate was loaded overnight onto monocyte-derived dendritic cells grown seven to eight days with IL-4 and GM-CSF.

The CDR3 consists of 15 residues. Per germline, CDR1 SGHTA and CDR2 FQGNSA. With 1 base removed from V and 3 bases from J, the gap between germline ends came to 12 bases. Study-level points and caveats: Higher pretreatment TIL content predicted longer progression-free time and survival.

This clone appeared a single time. Its target is unknown. TCRB CDR3 was amplified from 2 ug genomic DNA or less. The PCR used 60 V beta and 13 J beta primers. The assay was immunoSEQ multiplex PCR, and TCRdb's table has in-frame clones only and misses some. The table lists tens of thousands of clones, around 79% of them singletons. The material sequenced was blood, taken before dendritic cell vaccination. The chain is built from TRBV7-2 and TRBJ1-1; D gene uncertain. The sequence was collected from a human donor with glioblastoma. The CDR3: CASSLVGNGDTEAFF. In DNA form, the CDR3 reads TGTGCCAGCAGCTTAGTGGGGAACGGGGACACTGAAGCTTTCTTT.